This entry describes one T cell receptor beta chain. In this sample, this clone turned up a few times. Its cognate antigen has yet to be identified. Qualities for individual bases were not recorded, and no much larger clone is one base off. The sample is drawn from a study of technical replicates of blood from a few donors (dated 2017 in TCRdb). The library was obtained by the immunoSEQ multiplex PCR assay. Drawn from immuneACCESS, this table holds only the in-frame rearrangements with V and J called that TCRdb kept. Clones are partly lost; checked studies trace under half to an unresolved V gene and leave the rest unexplained. The sample profile shows some 64,000 clones; about 86% of them were found once. The top ten clonotypes cover 4% to 6% of the sample. Sequencing was carried out using PBMCs. The TCR originated in a human donor in good health. Some clones in this sample may be carry-over from other donors' samples.

The CDR3 protein sequence reads: CASSPPVQLNTEAFF. The DNA sequence is given as TGTGCCAGCAGCCCCCCAGTACAGCTGAACACTGAAGCTTTCTTT. The sequence is built from TRBV11-1 and TRBJ1-1; the D gene lacks a confident call. The junction carries 13 bases between V and J, which are trimmed by 5 bases and 0 bases respectively. The CDR3 has 15 amino acids, counting the end cysteine and phenylalanine. The CDR3 DNA has 45 bases and is translated from base 1. Based on the germline V gene (reference sequence), the CDR1 and CDR2 sequences are SGHAT and FQDESV.